This T cell receptor (beta chain) was sequenced during a study of T-cell reconstitution after alpha-beta-depleted transplantation in children (dated by TCRdb to between 2015 and 2016). As for the study more broadly: Using TCR repertoire profiling, the study followed T-cell immune reconstitution in a quantitative way in children after TCRalphabeta/CD19-depleted allogeneic hematopoietic cell transplantation.

To prepare the library, PCR was applied. The run used an Illumina HiSeq 2500. TCR library preparation used molecular barcoding, with unique molecular identifiers applied to normalize quantification of the TCRbeta repertoire. TCRdb's own reprocessing of the public reads used fastp at Q25 and MiXCR and kept productive beta chains. Merged by CDR3 protein, the rows form single entries marked with the most common genes and DNA. This sample comprises 490,000 or so distinct CDR3 sequences, around 12% of them detected only once. The ten largest clones take up over 5.5% of the sample. This clonotype occurred many times. Which antigen it targets is not known. Qualities for individual bases were not recorded, and no much larger clone is one base off. In the germline V gene, CDR1 corresponds to LGHNT and CDR2 to FRNRAP. The CDR3 goes from the cysteine to the phenylalanine over 13 residues. Only the CDR3 DNA is retained, 39 bases long and in frame from the first base. V and J are truncated by 3 bases and 3 bases respectively, leaving an intervening sequence of 9 bases.

This receptor was taken from a human donor who donated a stem cell graft to a child with combined immunodeficiency. Sequenced material: PBMCs from the stem cell graft donor, taken from the stem cell graft. The chain employs TRBV12-5 and TRBJ2-7, with the D gene not confidently named. The DNA reads as follows: TGTGCTAGTGGTTTACTCCCTAGCTACGAGCAGTACTTC. Its protein product is CASGLLPSYEQYF.